This T cell receptor beta chain was recorded in a study of tumor and adjacent non-tumor tissue in lung cancer. RNA was extracted from bulk tissue without any cell sorting. Distant lung tissue was collected more than 3 cm away from the tumor edge. A modified ARM-PCR protocol with three rounds of nested PCR amplified TCRbeta. TCRdb called the multiplex PCR reads again in MiXCR, with one record for every CDR3 protein. The top ten clones hold around a fifth of a sample with roughly 90,000 distinct CDR3 sequences, around three quarters of them seen once. The TCR originated in a woman in her forties or fifties with non-small cell lung cancer. Sequenced material: distant non-tumor lung tissue.

This CDR3 reads CASIWENQWAHSYEQYF. In DNA, the CDR3 is TGTGCCAGCATCTGGGAAAATCAGTGGGCTCACTCCTACGAGCAGTACTTC. This chain joins TRBV11-1 and TRBJ2-7; no firm D call. Trimming stripped 7 bases from V and 0 bases from J, with 22 bases between. The CDR3 extends over 17 amino acids. Germline V gene data show CDR1 as SGHAT and CDR2 as FQDESV (reference sequence).